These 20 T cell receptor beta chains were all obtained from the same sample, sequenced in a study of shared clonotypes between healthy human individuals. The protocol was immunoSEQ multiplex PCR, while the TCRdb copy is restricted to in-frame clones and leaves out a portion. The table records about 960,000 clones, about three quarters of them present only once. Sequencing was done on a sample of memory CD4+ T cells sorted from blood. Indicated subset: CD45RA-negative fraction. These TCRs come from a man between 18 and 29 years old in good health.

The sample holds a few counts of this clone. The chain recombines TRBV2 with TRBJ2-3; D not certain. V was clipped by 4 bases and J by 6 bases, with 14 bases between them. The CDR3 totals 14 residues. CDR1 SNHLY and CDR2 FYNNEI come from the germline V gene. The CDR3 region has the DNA TGTGCCAGCAGTGTTAGGGATCCCCCGGATACGCAGTATTTT. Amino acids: CASSVRDPPDTQYF.

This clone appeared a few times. CDR3 region: CASSPWTGGGHEKLFF. In DNA form, the CDR3 reads TGTGCCAGCAGCCCTTGGACAGGGGGCGGTCATGAAAAACTGTTTTTT. The chain uses TRBV7-9 and TRBJ1-4; the match to TRBD1 covers 11 bases. The germline V gene encodes CDR1 SEHNR and CDR2 FQNEAQ (reference sequence). With V trimmed by 5 bases and J by 6 bases, 8 bases remained unmatched. The CDR3 sequence is 16 residues long.

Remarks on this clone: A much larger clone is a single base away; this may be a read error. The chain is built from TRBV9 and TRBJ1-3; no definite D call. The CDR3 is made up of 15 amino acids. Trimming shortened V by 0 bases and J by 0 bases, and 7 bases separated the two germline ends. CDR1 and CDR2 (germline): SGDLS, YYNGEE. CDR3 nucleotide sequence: TGTGCCAGCAGCGTAGGCCTGAGCTCTGGAAACACCATATATTTT. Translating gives CASSVGLSSGNTIYF.

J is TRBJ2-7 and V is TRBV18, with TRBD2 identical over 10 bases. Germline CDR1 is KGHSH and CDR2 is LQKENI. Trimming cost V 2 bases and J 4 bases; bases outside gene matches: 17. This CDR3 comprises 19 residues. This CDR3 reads CASSPLNPVPSGSAYEQYF. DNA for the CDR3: TGTGCCAGCTCACCATTAAACCCCGTTCCTAGCGGGAGCGCGTACGAGCAGTACTTC.

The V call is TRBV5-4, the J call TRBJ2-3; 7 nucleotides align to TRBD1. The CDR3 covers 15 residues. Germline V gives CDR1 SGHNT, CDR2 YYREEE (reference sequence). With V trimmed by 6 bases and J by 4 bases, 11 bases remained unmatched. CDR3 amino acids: CASTRQQGDADTQYF. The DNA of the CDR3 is TGTGCCAGCACCAGACAGCAGGGGGATGCAGATACGCAGTATTTT.

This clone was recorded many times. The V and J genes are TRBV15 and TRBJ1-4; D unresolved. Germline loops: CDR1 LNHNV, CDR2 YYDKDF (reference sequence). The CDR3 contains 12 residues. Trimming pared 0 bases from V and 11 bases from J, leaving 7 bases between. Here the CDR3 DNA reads TGTGCCACCAGCAGAGAGGCGGGGAAACTGTTTTTT. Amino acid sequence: CATSREAGKLFF. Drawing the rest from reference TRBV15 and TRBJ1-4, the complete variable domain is DAMVIQNPRYQVTQFGKPVTLSCSQTLNHNVMYWYQQKSSQAPKLLFHYYDKDFNNEADTPDNFQSRRPNTSFCFLDIRSPGLGDTAMYLCATSREAGKLFFGSGTQLSVL.

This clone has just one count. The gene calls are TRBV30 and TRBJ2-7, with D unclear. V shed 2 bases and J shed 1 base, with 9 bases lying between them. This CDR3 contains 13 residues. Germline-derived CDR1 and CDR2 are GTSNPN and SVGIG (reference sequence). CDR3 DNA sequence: TGTGCCTGGAGTAGACTTCCGTCCTACGAGCAGTACTTC. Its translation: CAWSRLPSYEQYF.

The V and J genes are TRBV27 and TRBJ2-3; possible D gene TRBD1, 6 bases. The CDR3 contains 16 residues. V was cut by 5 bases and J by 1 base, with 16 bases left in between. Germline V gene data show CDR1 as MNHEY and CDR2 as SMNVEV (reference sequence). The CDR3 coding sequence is TGTGCCAGCAGTGAGGTAGGGGGAGCCCGCACAGATACGCAGTATTTT. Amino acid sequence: CASSEVGGARTDTQYF.

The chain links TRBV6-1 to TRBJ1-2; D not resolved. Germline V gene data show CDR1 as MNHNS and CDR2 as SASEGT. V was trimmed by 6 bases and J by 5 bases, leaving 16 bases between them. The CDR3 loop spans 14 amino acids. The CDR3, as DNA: TGTGCCAGCAGCGTCAACCCGGACGGGTATGGCTACACCTTC. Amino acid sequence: CASSVNPDGYGYTF.

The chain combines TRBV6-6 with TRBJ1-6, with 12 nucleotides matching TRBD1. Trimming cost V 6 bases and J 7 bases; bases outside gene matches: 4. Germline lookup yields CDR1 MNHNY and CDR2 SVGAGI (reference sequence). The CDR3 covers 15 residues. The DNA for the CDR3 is TGTGCCAGCAGAGGGACAGGGGGCATGAATTCACCCCTCCACTTT. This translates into CASRGTGGMNSPLHF.

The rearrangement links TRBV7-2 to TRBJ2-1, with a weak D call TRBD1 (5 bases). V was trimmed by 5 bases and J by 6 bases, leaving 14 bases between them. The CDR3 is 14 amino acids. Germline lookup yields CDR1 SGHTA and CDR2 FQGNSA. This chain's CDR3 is CASSPGWVVNEQFF. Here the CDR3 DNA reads TGTGCCAGCAGCCCAGGGTGGGTAGTCAATGAGCAGTTCTTC.

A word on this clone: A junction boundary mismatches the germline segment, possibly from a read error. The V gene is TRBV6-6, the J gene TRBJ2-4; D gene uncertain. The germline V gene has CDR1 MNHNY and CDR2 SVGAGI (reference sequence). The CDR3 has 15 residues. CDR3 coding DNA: TGTGCCACCAGTCCCAACCTGGGGACCAAAAACATTCAGTACTTC. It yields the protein CATSPNLGTKNIQYF.

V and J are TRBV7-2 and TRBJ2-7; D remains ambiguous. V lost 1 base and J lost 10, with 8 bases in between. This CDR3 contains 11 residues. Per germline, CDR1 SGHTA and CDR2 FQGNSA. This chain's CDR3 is CASSLGIIQYF. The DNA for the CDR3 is TGTGCCAGCAGCTTAGGTATTATTCAGTACTTC.

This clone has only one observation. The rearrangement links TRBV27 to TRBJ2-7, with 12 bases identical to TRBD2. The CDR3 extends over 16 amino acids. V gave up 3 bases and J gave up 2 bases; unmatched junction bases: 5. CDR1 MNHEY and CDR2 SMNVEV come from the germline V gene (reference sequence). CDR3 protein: CASSFSGLAGPYEQYF. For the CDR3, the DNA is TGTGCCAGCAGTTTCTCCGGACTAGCGGGACCCTACGAGCAGTACTTC.

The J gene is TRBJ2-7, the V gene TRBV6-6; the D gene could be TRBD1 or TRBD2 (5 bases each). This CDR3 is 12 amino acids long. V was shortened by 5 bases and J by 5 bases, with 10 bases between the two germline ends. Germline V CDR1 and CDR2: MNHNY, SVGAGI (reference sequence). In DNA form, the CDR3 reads TGTGCCAGCAGTCCCCGGGGACACGAGCAGTACTTC. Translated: CASSPRGHEQYF.

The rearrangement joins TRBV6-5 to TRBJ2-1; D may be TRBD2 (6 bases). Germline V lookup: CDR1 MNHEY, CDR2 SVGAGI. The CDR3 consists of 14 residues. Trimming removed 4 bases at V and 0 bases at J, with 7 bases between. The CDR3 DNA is TGTGCCAGCAGTTCGGGGGTCTCCTACAATGAGCAGTTCTTC. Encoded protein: CASSSGVSYNEQFF.

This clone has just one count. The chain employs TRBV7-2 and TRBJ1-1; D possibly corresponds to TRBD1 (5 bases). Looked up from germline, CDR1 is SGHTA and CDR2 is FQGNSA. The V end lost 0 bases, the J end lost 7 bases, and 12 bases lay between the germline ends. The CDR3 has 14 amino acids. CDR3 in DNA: TGTGCCAGCAGCTTAGCGCTAGACAGCTATGAAGCTTTCTTT. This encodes CASSLALDSYEAFF.

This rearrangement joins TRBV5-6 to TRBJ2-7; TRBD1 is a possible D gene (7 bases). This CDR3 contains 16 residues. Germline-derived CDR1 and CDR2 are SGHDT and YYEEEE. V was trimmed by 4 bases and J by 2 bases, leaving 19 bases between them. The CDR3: CASSRGDRAITYEQYF. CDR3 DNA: TGTGCCAGCAGCCGCGGGGACAGAGCCATAACCTACGAGCAGTACTTC.

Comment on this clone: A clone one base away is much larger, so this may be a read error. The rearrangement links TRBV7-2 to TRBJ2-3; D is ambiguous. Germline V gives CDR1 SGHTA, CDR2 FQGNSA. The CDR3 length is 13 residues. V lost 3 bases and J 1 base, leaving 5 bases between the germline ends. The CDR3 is CASSFKGTDTQYF. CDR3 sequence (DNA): TGTGCCAGCAGCTTTAAGGGCACAGATACGCAGTATTTT.

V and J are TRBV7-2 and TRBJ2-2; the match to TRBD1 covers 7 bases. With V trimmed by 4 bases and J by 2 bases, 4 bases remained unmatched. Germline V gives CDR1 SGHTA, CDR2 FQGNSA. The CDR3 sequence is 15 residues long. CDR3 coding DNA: TGTGCCAGCAGCTCACAGGGGAGTAACACCGGGGAGCTGTTTTTT. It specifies CASSSQGSNTGELFF.